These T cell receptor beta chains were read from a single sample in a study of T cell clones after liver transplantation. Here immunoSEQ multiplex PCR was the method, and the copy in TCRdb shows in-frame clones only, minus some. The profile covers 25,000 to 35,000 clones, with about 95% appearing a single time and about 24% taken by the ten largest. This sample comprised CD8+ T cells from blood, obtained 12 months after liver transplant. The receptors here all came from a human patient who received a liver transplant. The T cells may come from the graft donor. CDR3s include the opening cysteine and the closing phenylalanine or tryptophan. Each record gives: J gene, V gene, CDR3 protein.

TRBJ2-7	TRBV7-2	CASSPARSSYEQYF
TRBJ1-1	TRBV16	CASSRPGQMNTEAFF
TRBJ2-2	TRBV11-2	CASSLSGVTGELFF
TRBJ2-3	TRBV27	CASSGLAGGEDTQYF
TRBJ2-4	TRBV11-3	CASRGQSKNIQYF
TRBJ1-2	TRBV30	CAWSVLEEEDYGYTF
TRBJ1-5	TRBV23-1	CASCYFRQGARQPQHF
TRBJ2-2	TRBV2	CAIVRVPNTGELFF
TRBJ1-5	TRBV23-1	CASSRPPPGRKPQHF
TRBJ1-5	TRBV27	CASSPSGDQPQHF
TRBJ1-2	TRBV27	CASSFGIDPGGYGYTF
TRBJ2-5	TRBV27	CASRPTGRQETQYF
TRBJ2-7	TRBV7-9	CASSAGSGPTGRYEQYF
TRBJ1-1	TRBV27	CASTRAGEGTEAFF
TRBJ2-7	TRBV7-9	CASSVTVPPYEQYF
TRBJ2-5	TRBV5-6	CASSWGTSGGHQETQYF
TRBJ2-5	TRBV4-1	CASSRSDSVTTQETQYF
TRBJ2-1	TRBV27	CASSSRGGRYNEQFF
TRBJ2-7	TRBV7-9	CASSNPGTTSYEQYF
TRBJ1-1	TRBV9	CASSEPGTGGGTEAFF
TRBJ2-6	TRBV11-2	CASSLEVSGGQPAF
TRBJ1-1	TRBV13	CASSLGSTEAFF
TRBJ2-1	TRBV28	CASSLQDRVYNEQFF
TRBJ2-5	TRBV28	CASSPSGTSGQETQYF